The 10 T cell receptor beta chains below come from one sample, sequenced in a study of T cell repertoires in cytomegalovirus infection. TCRdb passed the reads through MiXCR, listing each CDR3 protein once. Here the sample spans about 830,000 distinct CDR3 sequences, about 31% being singletons. The antigens of these receptors remain unknown. Sequenced here: cultured CD8+ T cells from PBMCs, sampled from culture after CMV antigen stimulation. These receptors were collected from a human donor in good health (CMV status not recorded). Some clones in this sample may be carry-over from other donors' samples.

The chain recombines TRBV5-6 with TRBJ2-3; TRBD2 matches 7 bases. J was trimmed by 0 bases and V by 2 bases; bases with no gene match: 3. CDR3 length equals 15 residues. CDR1 SGHDT and CDR2 YYEEEE come from the germline V gene. CDR3 residues: CASSFSRGSTDTQYF. CDR3 coding DNA: TGTGCCAGCAGCTTTTCGCGGGGGAGCACAGATACGCAGTATTTT.

This clonotype has only a few counts. The V call is TRBV6-1, the J call TRBJ2-7; 8 bases agree with TRBD1. From germline, CDR1 is MNHNS and CDR2 SASEGT. V lost 2 bases to trimming and J lost 3 bases; unmatched junction nucleotides: 9. The CDR3 runs 16 residues. CDR3 sequence (DNA): TGTGCCAGCAGTGAATGGGAGACAGGGGCGGGCTACGAGCAGTACGTC. Translated, it gives CASSEWETGAGYEQYV.

The chain uses TRBV6-2 or TRBV6-3 and TRBJ2-6; no clear D gene. The V gene lost 8 bases and the J gene lost 4 bases, with 12 bases spanning the gap. This CDR3 spans 14 amino acids. The germline V gene encodes CDR1 MNHEY and CDR2 SVGEGT. This CDR3 is CASAPLYGANVLTF. The DNA of the CDR3 is TGTGCCAGCGCCCCCCTCTACGGGGCCAACGTCCTGACTTTC.

In this sample, this clonotype turned up a few times. The V gene is TRBV4-1, the J gene TRBJ2-1, with 9 bases fitting TRBD1. The ends lost 6 bases at V and 0 bases at J; junction bases unmatched: 9. Germline V gene data show CDR1 as MGHRA and CDR2 as YSYEKL. The CDR3 contains 17 residues. CDR3 in DNA: TGCGCCAGCAGATTAAGGACAGGGGTTAGCTCCTACAATGAGCAGTTCTTC. Protein product: CASRLRTGVSSYNEQFF.

This clonotype turned up a few times. The genes are TRBV7-9 and TRBJ2-1; the match to TRBD2 covers 8 bases. The J segment lost 9 bases and the V segment lost 1 base, leaving 5 bases of the junction unmatched. Germline-derived CDR1 and CDR2 are SEHNR and FQNEAQ (reference sequence). The length of the CDR3 is 14 residues. Here the CDR3 DNA reads TGTGCCAGCAGCTTAGTGGGACTAGTCGGTGAGCAGTTCTTC. It translates to CASSLVGLVGEQFF.

The V call is TRBV25-1, the J call TRBJ1-5; D is unresolved. From germline, CDR1 is MGHDK and CDR2 SYGVNS. The germline V and J ends were trimmed by 3 bases and 6 bases, with 12 bases remaining between them. This CDR3 spans 14 amino acids. The CDR3 DNA sequence: TGTGCCAGCAGTGATTGGCTTTCAGGTCAGCCCCAGCATTTT. Its protein is CASSDWLSGQPQHF.

This CDR3 reads CASNNLGRNEQFF. The CDR3 DNA reads TGTGCCAGCAACAATCTGGGACGGAATGAGCAGTTCTTC. The rearrangement joins TRBV6-1 to TRBJ2-1; perhaps D is TRBD1 or TRBD2 (5 bases each). CDR3 size: 13 residues. The ends were cut back, 7 bases at V and 7 bases at J, with 14 bases in the middle. Germline V lookup: CDR1 MNHNS, CDR2 SASEGT.

V gene TRBV28 combines with J gene TRBJ2-2, with 8 bases identical to TRBD1. This CDR3 comprises 14 residues. V lost 5 bases, J lost 5 bases, and 4 bases stayed unmatched. The germline gives CDR1 MDHEN, CDR2 SYDVKM. In DNA form, the CDR3 reads TGTGCCAGCAGTATCGGACAGGGAACCGGGGAGCTGTTTTTT. Protein product: CASSIGQGTGELFF.

V gene TRBV6-1 combines with J gene TRBJ2-1, with D perhaps TRBD1 (6 bases). Trimming took off 6 bases at V and 0 bases at J, with 15 bases between the two ends. Germline CDR1 is MNHNS and CDR2 is SASEGT. The CDR3 contains 16 residues. The DNA of the CDR3 is TGTGCCAGCAGGGATGACAGGTCTAGCTCCTACAATGAGCAGTTCTTC. Its translation is CASRDDRSSSYNEQFF.

Only a few counts were recorded for this clonotype. The chain carries TRBV6-1 and TRBJ1-6, with TRBD1 matching 8 bases. CDR3 length: 15 residues. Germline V gene lookup returns CDR1 MNHNS and CDR2 SASEGT. V gave up 4 bases and J gave up 6 bases; unmatched junction bases: 5. Here the CDR3 reads CASSADRGLNSPLHF. The CDR3 region has the DNA TGTGCCAGCAGTGCCGACAGGGGCCTTAATTCACCCCTCCACTTT.